Listed here are 22 T cell receptor beta chains from one sample, sequenced in a study of shared clonotypes between healthy human individuals. The repertoire was sequenced with immunoSEQ multiplex PCR; TCRdb's copy has only in-frame clones and lacks some. The sample has 1.5 million to 2.5 million clones, around 96% seen once. CD45RO-negative CD8 cells positively selected for CCR7 made up the naive population, which excluded terminally differentiated effector memory CD45RA+ cells. Sequencing was performed on naive CD8+ T cells sorted from blood. The source of these receptors is a man between 18 and 35 years old in good health.

The chain has TRBV6-5 and TRBJ2-1; D is possibly TRBD1 (6 bases). CDR3 size: 13 residues. Germline loops: CDR1 MNHEY, CDR2 SVGAGI. Trimming removed 2 bases from V and 7 bases from J, with 9 bases in between. DNA of the CDR3: TGTGCCAGCAGTTACGGGGGCATAAATGAGCAGTTCTTC. It translates to CASSYGGINEQFF.

The V call is TRBV7-9, the J call TRBJ2-3, with unresolved D. Germline assignment: CDR1 SEHNR and CDR2 FQNEAQ (reference sequence). The CDR3 length is 15 residues. Trimming cost V 5 bases and J 2 bases, with 14 bases left between them. The CDR3 sequence: CASSPTALLTDTQYF. The CDR3 nucleotides are TGTGCCAGCAGCCCCACGGCCTTACTCACAGATACGCAGTATTTT.

A remark on this clone: Other nucleotide sequences in the sample specify the same CDR3. V gene TRBV4-3 combines with J gene TRBJ2-1; 9 nucleotides align to TRBD2. With V trimmed by 0 bases and J by 4 bases, 7 bases remained unmatched. CDR1 and CDR2 (germline): LGHNA, YSLEER. There are 17 residues in the CDR3. CDR3: CASSQDLAGGPYNEQFF. The CDR3 bases are TGCGCCAGCAGCCAAGATCTTGCGGGAGGGCCATACAATGAGCAGTTCTTC.

The V gene is TRBV7-2, the J gene TRBJ2-7, with D hard to call. There are 15 residues in the CDR3. The germline CDR1 and CDR2 sequences are SGHTA and FQGNSA. The V gene lost 1 base and the J gene lost 1 base, with 11 bases spanning the gap. The CDR3 DNA is TGTGCCAGCAGCTTAGAACAAGTGAGTTCCTACGAGCAGTACTTC. Translated, it gives CASSLEQVSSYEQYF.

This sequence joins TRBV4-3 and TRBJ1-1, with D uncertain. Germline CDR1 LGHNA, CDR2 YSLEER. V was trimmed by 0 bases and J by 3 bases, leaving 14 bases between them. The CDR3 is 16 residues long. CDR3: CASSQDWEGIDTEAFF. The CDR3 DNA is TGCGCCAGCAGCCAAGATTGGGAGGGAATCGACACTGAAGCTTTCTTT.

The V and J genes are TRBV9 and TRBJ1-6, with D unresolved. Germline V lookup: CDR1 SGDLS, CDR2 YYNGEE. Deletions cut 3 bases from V and 7 bases from J, with 17 bases between. The CDR3 consists of 16 residues. The chain's CDR3 is CASSALLQAPNSPLHF. The CDR3 DNA sequence: TGTGCCAGCAGCGCCCTGCTGCAGGCGCCAAATTCACCCCTCCACTTT.

This clone was seen just once. V and J are TRBV7-9 and TRBJ2-1; D gene unclear. Between the trimmed V and J ends, which lost 3 bases and 7 bases, there was a span of 10 bases. The CDR3 is made up of 13 amino acids. Germline V gives CDR1 SEHNR, CDR2 FQNEAQ (reference sequence). In nucleotides, the CDR3 is TGTGCCAGCAGCTTCGGGCTTCCTAATGAGCAGTTCTTC. Translated: CASSFGLPNEQFF.

The chain combines TRBV7-9 with TRBJ2-1; weak D call: TRBD2 (7 bases). The CDR3 totals 16 residues. V was clipped by 5 bases and J by 0 bases, with 14 bases between them. Germline V CDR1 and CDR2: SEHNR, FQNEAQ (reference sequence). This CDR3 is CASSVVGGGSYNEQFF. The DNA of the CDR3 is TGTGCCAGCAGCGTGGTGGGAGGGGGCTCCTACAATGAGCAGTTCTTC.

V usage is TRBV7-9 and J usage is TRBJ2-7; D is unclear. The CDR3 is made up of 12 amino acids. Germline assignment: CDR1 SEHNR and CDR2 FQNEAQ (reference sequence). V was shortened by 10 bases and J by 2 bases, with 12 bases between the two germline ends. The chain's CDR3 is CATTLQTYEQYF. DNA for the CDR3: TGTGCCACCACTCTCCAGACCTACGAGCAGTACTTC. Full variable domain (remainder filled in from reference TRBV7-9 and TRBJ2-7): DTGVSQNPRHKITKRGQNVTFRCDPISEHNRLYWYRQTLGQGPEFLTYFQNEAQLEKSRLLSDRFSAERPKGSFSTLEIQRTEQGDSAMYLCATTLQTYEQYFGPGTRLTVT.

A note on this clone: The sample carries other DNA sequences with the same CDR3. This rearrangement joins TRBV4-1 to TRBJ2-7, with D unresolved. The CDR3 totals 13 residues. The germline gives CDR1 MGHRA, CDR2 YSYEKL. V was cut by 0 bases and J by 4 bases, with 7 bases left in between. In DNA form, the CDR3 reads TGCGCCAGCAGCCAAGAACTCTCTTACGAGCAGTACTTC. This sequence encodes CASSQELSYEQYF.

The rearrangement uses TRBV7-9 and TRBJ2-1; 7 bases line up with TRBD2. The CDR3 has 16 residues. After removal of 2 bases from V and 4 bases from J, the junction contained 8 bases not matched to a gene. The germline gives CDR1 SEHNR, CDR2 FQNEAQ (reference sequence). The CDR3 protein is CASSLFTSASYNEQFF. For the CDR3, the DNA is TGTGCCAGCAGCTTATTCACTAGCGCTTCATACAATGAGCAGTTCTTC.

This chain connects TRBV11-2 to TRBJ2-7; D may be TRBD1 (6 bases). CDR1 is SGHAT, CDR2 FQNNGV, per germline. The germline V and J ends were trimmed by 4 bases and 5 bases, with 12 bases remaining between them. The CDR3 consists of 13 residues. The CDR3 reads CASSSSQGNEQYF. The CDR3 coding sequence is TGTGCCAGCAGCTCCTCCCAGGGGAACGAGCAGTACTTC.

This chain links TRBV13 with TRBJ1-5, with a possible D match to TRBD1 (5 bases). This CDR3 region has 15 residues. Germline V CDR1 and CDR2: PRHDT, FYEKMQ (reference sequence). With 1 base removed from V and 2 bases from J, the gap between germline ends came to 9 bases. In DNA form, the CDR3 reads TGTGCCAGCAGCTTAGCCAGGGAGGGCAATCAGCCCCAGCATTTT. Its protein product is CASSLAREGNQPQHF.

The chain carries TRBV5-1 and TRBJ1-6; the D is unclear. The germline V and J ends were trimmed by 0 bases and 0 bases, with 7 bases remaining between them. The CDR3 spans 16 residues. Germline V gives CDR1 SGHRS, CDR2 YFSETQ. This CDR3 is CASSLGAASYNSPLHF. CDR3 bases: TGCGCCAGCAGCTTGGGCGCAGCCTCCTATAATTCACCCCTCCACTTT.

V gene TRBV7-9 combines with J gene TRBJ2-7; D is ambiguous. V was clipped by 5 bases and J by 1 base, with 15 bases between them. The CDR3 is 15 amino acids. Per the germline V gene, CDR1 is SEHNR and CDR2 is FQNEAQ (reference sequence). Written as DNA, the CDR3 is TGTGCCAGCAGCCCCCGTCATGGCGGATCCTACGAGCAGTACTTC. This codes for CASSPRHGGSYEQYF.

V gene TRBV7-9 combines with J gene TRBJ1-2; D is uncertain. Germline assignment: CDR1 SEHNR and CDR2 FQNEAQ (reference sequence). The CDR3 loop spans 14 amino acids. Trimming removed 1 base from V and 0 bases from J, with 6 bases in between. CDR3 in amino acids: CASSLVGPNYGYTF. CDR3 DNA sequence: TGTGCCAGCAGCTTAGTCGGGCCTAACTATGGCTACACCTTC.

This clone showed up just once. The V and J genes are TRBV6-6 and TRBJ2-4; 7 bases are shared with TRBD1. The CDR3 is 13 amino acids. The germline CDR1 and CDR2 sequences are MNHNY and SVGAGI (reference sequence). V shed 5 bases and J 7 bases; nucleotides not matched to a gene: 5. CDR3 protein: CASSGVTGNIQYF. In DNA, the CDR3 is TGTGCCAGCAGTGGCGTGACAGGGAACATTCAGTACTTC.

This rearrangement joins TRBV6-5 to TRBJ2-3, with 8 bases that match TRBD2. V was pared by 4 bases and J by 6 bases, with 6 bases of the junction left unmatched. Germline V gene data show CDR1 as MNHEY and CDR2 as SVGAGI. CDR3 length: 14 residues. The DNA for the CDR3 is TGTGCCAGCAGTTTTCTAGCGGGCAGCGATACGCAGTATTTT. Translating gives CASSFLAGSDTQYF.

This clone occurred a few times. The rearrangement joins TRBV5-4 to TRBJ2-3; possibly TRBD1 for D (6 bases). With 1 base removed from V and 2 bases from J, the gap between germline ends came to 14 bases. The germline CDR1 and CDR2 sequences are SGHNT and YYREEE (reference sequence). The CDR3 extends over 16 amino acids. The CDR3 DNA sequence: TGTGCCAGCAGCTTGTTATCGGGACACCTCACAGATACGCAGTATTTT. Protein: CASSLLSGHLTDTQYF.

This chain joins TRBV13 and TRBJ1-2; weak D call: TRBD1 (5 bases). The CDR3 sequence is 15 residues long. Germline-derived CDR1 and CDR2 are PRHDT and FYEKMQ (reference sequence). Deletions cut 2 bases from V and 3 bases from J, with 13 bases between. CDR3 sequence: CASSLFREGDYGYTF. The DNA of the CDR3 is TGTGCCAGCAGCTTATTCCGGGAAGGGGACTATGGCTACACCTTC.

With regard to this clone: Other DNA sequences in this specimen translate into the identical CDR3. The V gene is TRBV30, the J gene TRBJ2-3; the D is unclear. The V gene lost 2 bases and the J gene lost 1 base, with 7 bases spanning the gap. The CDR3 loop spans 13 amino acids. Germline V gene sequence: CDR1 GTSNPN, CDR2 SVGIG (reference sequence). DNA for the CDR3: TGTGCCTGGAGTATATTGGGCACAGATACGCAGTATTTT. The encoded protein is CAWSILGTDTQYF.

The chain is built from TRBV28 and TRBJ2-5; D unclear. Trimming left V 2 bases short and J 9 bases short, with 16 bases between. Germline assignment: CDR1 MDHEN and CDR2 SYDVKM. This CDR3 is 14 amino acids long. The CDR3 here is CASSLGHLGWAQYF. The CDR3 nucleotides are TGTGCCAGCAGTTTAGGCCATCTGGGCTGGGCCCAGTACTTC.